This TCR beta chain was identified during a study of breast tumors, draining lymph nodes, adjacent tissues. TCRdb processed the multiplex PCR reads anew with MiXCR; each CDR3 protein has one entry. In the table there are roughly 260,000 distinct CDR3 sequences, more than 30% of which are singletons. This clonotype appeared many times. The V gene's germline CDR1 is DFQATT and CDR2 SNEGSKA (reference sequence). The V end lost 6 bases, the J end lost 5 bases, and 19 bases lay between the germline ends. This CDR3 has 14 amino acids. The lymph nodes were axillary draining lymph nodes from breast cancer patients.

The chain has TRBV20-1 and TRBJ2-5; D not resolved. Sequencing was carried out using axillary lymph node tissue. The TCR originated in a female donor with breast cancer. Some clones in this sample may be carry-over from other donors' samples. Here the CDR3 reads CSAGRWRSRETQYF. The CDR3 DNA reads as TGCAGTGCCGGCCGCTGGCGGTCGCGGGAGACCCAGTACTTC.